These 31 T cell receptor beta chains were all obtained from the same sample, sequenced in a study of T cell responses to AZD1222 COVID-19 vaccine. Sequencing was performed with immunoSEQ multiplex PCR; in TCRdb, only in-frame clones are kept and a portion is missing. The table has some 130,000 clones, over 85% seen once; the top ten hold approximately 6.5%. The specimen was peripheral blood, collected 28 days after the second AZD1222 dose. All receptors come from an adult who received the AZD1222 COVID-19 vaccine.

This chain connects TRBV27 to TRBJ2-7; D possibly corresponds to TRBD2 (6 bases). V lost 4 bases, J lost 3 bases, and 16 bases lay in between. This CDR3 comprises 15 residues. The germline V gene has CDR1 MNHEY and CDR2 SMNVEV (reference sequence). In nucleotides, the CDR3 is TGTGCCAGCAGTTCCCTGCGGGGCCCGTACTACGAGCAGTACTTC. Protein sequence: CASSSLRGPYYEQYF.

The chain has TRBV18 and TRBJ1-2; 8 nucleotides align to TRBD1. This CDR3 has 13 amino acids. Looked up from germline, CDR1 is KGHSH and CDR2 is LQKENI. Trimming cost V 5 bases and J 2 bases; bases outside gene matches: 1. This CDR3 reads CASSGQGNYGYTF. The CDR3 DNA is TGTGCCAGCTCAGGACAGGGAAACTATGGCTACACCTTC.

Here the CDR3 DNA reads TGTGCCAGCAGCTCAGGGGGGACCTACGAGCAGTACTTC. Translating gives CASSSGGTYEQYF. This chain connects TRBV11-2 to TRBJ2-7, with a possible D match to TRBD1 (7 bases). With 4 bases removed from V and 2 bases from J, the gap between germline ends came to 9 bases. The CDR3 is made up of 13 amino acids. Germline CDR1 reads SGHAT; CDR2 reads FQNNGV.

The CDR3 DNA sequence: TGCGCCAGTAGACAGGGACTTGGGAACACTGAAGCTTTCTTT. Its protein is CASRQGLGNTEAFF. The chain is built from TRBV5-1 and TRBJ1-1; 7 bases are shared with TRBD1. The CDR3 extends over 14 amino acids. The V and J ends lost 8 bases and 1 base, in that order; junction bases with no gene match: 8. Germline lookup yields CDR1 SGHRS and CDR2 YFSETQ.

The genes are TRBV4-1 and TRBJ1-1, with a possible D match to TRBD1 (5 bases). CDR1 and CDR2 (germline): MGHRA, YSYEKL. The ends were cut back, 3 bases at V and 1 base at J, with 12 bases in the middle. This CDR3 is built from 15 residues. In nucleotides, the CDR3 is TGCGCCAGCAGCCAGAGGGGTGGGGAGAACACTGAAGCTTTCTTT. Translation: CASSQRGGENTEAFF.

V usage is TRBV6-1 and J usage is TRBJ2-3; D is ambiguous. The germline gives CDR1 MNHNS, CDR2 SASEGT. V lost 5 bases to trimming and J lost 5 bases, with 8 bases between them. The CDR3 is made up of 12 amino acids. CDR3 DNA sequence: TGTGCCAGCAGTAATCTTAAAGATACGCAGTATTTT. Translated: CASSNLKDTQYF.

This clone was seen a single time. The CDR3 region has the DNA TGTGCCAGCAGCTTGGCGGCAGATACGCAGTATTTT. Translated: CASSLAADTQYF. The rearrangement joins TRBV5-6 to TRBJ2-3, with D unclear. This CDR3 comprises 12 residues. V shed 0 bases and J shed 4 bases, with 3 bases lying between them. The germline gives CDR1 SGHDT, CDR2 YYEEEE.

The chain employs TRBV7-6 and TRBJ1-5; a weak D match, TRBD1 (6 bases). The CDR3 sequence is 16 residues long. Trimming removed 0 bases at V and 1 base at J, with 10 bases between. Germline-derived CDR1 and CDR2 are SGHVS and FNYEAQ. CDR3 in DNA: TGTGCCAGCAGCTTAGCGCAGGGGCTGAGCAATCAGCCCCAGCATTTT. Protein: CASSLAQGLSNQPQHF.

A single count supports this clone. The chain is built from TRBV19 and TRBJ2-3, with 8 bases identical to TRBD2. V shed 9 bases and J 5 bases; nucleotides not matched to a gene: 16. Germline lookup yields CDR1 LNHDA and CDR2 SQIVND (reference sequence). This CDR3 contains 16 residues. CDR3 coding DNA: TGTGCCAGCTCCCTACCTAGGCGGGGGGCGGGAGATACGCAGTATTTT. Protein product: CASSLPRRGAGDTQYF.

This clone was observed a single time. The chain employs TRBV5-4 and TRBJ1-3; the D is unclear. Germline V gives CDR1 SGHNT, CDR2 YYREEE (reference sequence). V was shortened by 4 bases and J by 3 bases, with 11 bases between the two germline ends. CDR3 size: 14 residues. In DNA form, the CDR3 reads TGTGCCAGCAGCCCCGAACGGGGTGGAAACACCATATATTTT. Its translation is CASSPERGGNTIYF. Together with reference TRBV5-4 and TRBJ1-3, the CDR3 gives the full variable domain: ETGVTQSPTHLIKTRGQQVTLRCSSQSGHNTVSWYQQALGQGPQFIFQYYREEENGRGNFPPRFSGLQFPNYSSELNVNALELDDSALYLCASSPERGGNTIYFGEGSWLTVV.

V usage is TRBV11-2 and J usage is TRBJ2-3; TRBD1 agrees at 10 bases. J gave up 6 bases and V 5 bases, and 5 bases lay outside the gene matches. The germline CDR1 and CDR2 sequences are SGHAT and FQNNGV. The CDR3 contains 14 residues. The DNA of the CDR3 is TGTGCCAGCAGCGCCCGGACAGGGGGGGATACGCAGTATTTT. Its translation is CASSARTGGDTQYF.

The V call is TRBV6-1, the J call TRBJ1-4; the D is unclear. The germline V gene encodes CDR1 MNHNS and CDR2 SASEGT. The CDR3 totals 14 residues. With 0 bases removed from V and 5 bases from J, the gap between germline ends came to 7 bases. CDR3 sequence: CASSEARRNEKLFF. CDR3 bases: TGTGCCAGCAGTGAAGCACGGCGAAATGAAAAACTGTTTTTT.

The chain links TRBV25-1 to TRBJ2-1, with D uncertain. This CDR3 spans 13 amino acids. With 5 bases removed from V and 10 bases from J, the gap between germline ends came to 15 bases. Germline CDR1 and CDR2: MGHDK and SYGVNS. Written as DNA, the CDR3 is TGTGCCAGCAGTCCCCACGGTTCGGCCGAGCAGTTCTTC. This encodes CASSPHGSAEQFF.

The chain combines TRBV30 with TRBJ2-7, with D maybe TRBD2 (6 bases). Germline lookup yields CDR1 GTSNPN and CDR2 SVGIG (reference sequence). The CDR3 loop spans 16 amino acids. The germline V and J ends were trimmed by 1 base and 6 bases, with 22 bases remaining between them. CDR3 loop: CAWSDAGAGSTAEQYF. For the CDR3, the DNA is TGTGCCTGGAGTGACGCCGGGGCGGGGTCGACCGCCGAGCAGTACTTC.

The chain couples TRBV6-5 to TRBJ1-1; no definite D call. This CDR3 spans 16 amino acids. V shed 1 base and J shed 4 bases, with 16 bases lying between them. Germline V gives CDR1 MNHEY, CDR2 SVGAGI. In DNA form, the CDR3 reads TGTGCCAGCAGTTACTTTCCCCGATCGGGTGTCACTGAAGCTTTCTTT. Translation gives CASSYFPRSGVTEAFF.

This chain connects TRBV27 to TRBJ2-1; 8 bases are a match to TRBD2. V lost 5 bases and J lost 8; bases outside the gene matches: 14. The CDR3 sequence is 16 residues long. Germline values: CDR1 MNHEY, CDR2 SMNVEV (reference sequence). The CDR3 sequence is CASSPGLAIYVDEQFF. CDR3 sequence (DNA): TGTGCCAGCAGTCCCGGACTAGCTATATATGTAGATGAGCAGTTCTTC.

The gene calls are TRBV5-4 and TRBJ2-3; D not certain. V gave up 1 base and J gave up 0 bases, with 9 bases separating them. This CDR3 is 15 amino acids long. Per the germline V gene, CDR1 is SGHNT and CDR2 is YYREEE (reference sequence). This chain's CDR3 is CASSLIGASTDTQYF. The CDR3 nucleotides read TGTGCCAGCAGCTTGATAGGAGCCAGCACAGATACGCAGTATTTT.

V and J are TRBV7-2 and TRBJ1-2; D is uncertain. The germline V gene encodes CDR1 SGHTA and CDR2 FQGNSA. The V and J ends lost 4 bases and 3 bases respectively, with 9 bases between them. This CDR3 region has 13 residues. The CDR3 region has the DNA TGTGCCAGCAGCTCCGACCGAGACTATGGCTACACCTTC. Translation gives CASSSDRDYGYTF.

This clone was counted only a few times. At one boundary the junction diverges from the germline segment, which might be a read error. This CDR3 reads CASSPGRGSSYEQYF. DNA for the CDR3: TGTGCTAGCAGCCCCGGGCGGGGCAGCTCCTACGAGCAGTACTTC. The chain has TRBV7-7 and TRBJ2-7, with D possibly being TRBD2 (6 bases). CDR3 length: 15 residues. CDR1 is SSHAT, CDR2 FNYEAQ, per germline (reference sequence).

The chain has TRBV28 and TRBJ2-2, with D uncertain. The CDR3 spans 13 residues. The germline gives CDR1 MDHEN, CDR2 SYDVKM. Trimming cost V 8 bases and J 1 base, with 8 bases left between them. CDR3 DNA: TGTGCCAGCGGATACCTGAACACCGGGGAGCTGTTTTTT. As protein: CASGYLNTGELFF.

This clone was seen a handful of times. The chain employs TRBV30 and TRBJ1-5; 7 nucleotides match TRBD1. The CDR3 loop spans 14 amino acids. J lost 4 bases, V lost 1 base, and 4 bases had no gene match. Germline CDR1 reads GTSNPN; CDR2 reads SVGIG (reference sequence). This CDR3 is CAWSAGQLNQPQHF. The CDR3 nucleotides read TGTGCCTGGAGTGCGGGACAGCTGAATCAGCCCCAGCATTTT. Combining the CDR3 with reference TRBV30 and TRBJ1-5 gives the whole variable domain SQTIHQWPATLVQPVGSPLSLECTVEGTSNPNLYWYRQAAGRGLQLLFYSVGIGQISSEVPQNLSASRPQDRQFILSSKKLLLSDSGFYLCAWSAGQLNQPQHFGDGTRLSIL.

The chain couples TRBV19 to TRBJ1-6; the D gene is possibly TRBD1 (5 bases). Germline V CDR1 and CDR2: LNHDA, SQIVND (reference sequence). V was pared by 4 bases and J by 2 bases, with 6 bases between. CDR3 length equals 14 residues. CDR3 sequence (DNA): TGTGCCAGTAGTAGGGACCCCTATAATTCACCCCTCCACTTT. Its protein is CASSRDPYNSPLHF.

Details on this clone: The junction shows a germline mismatch at one end, possibly a read error. The V gene is TRBV7-7, the J gene TRBJ1-1; no clear D. The CDR3 totals 13 residues. Germline assignment: CDR1 SSHAT and CDR2 FNYEAQ (reference sequence). The CDR3 sequence is CASSLSMNTEAFF. CDR3 bases: TGTGCTAGCAGCTTGTCGATGAACACTGAAGCTTTCTTT.

The CDR3 bases are TGTGCCAGCAGTTTATCAGGGGGAAGCTCCTACGAGCAGTACTTC. Protein: CASSLSGGSSYEQYF. The chain combines TRBV27 with TRBJ2-7; possible D gene TRBD1, 6 bases. Germline CDR1 and CDR2: MNHEY and SMNVEV (reference sequence). This CDR3 is 15 amino acids long. V was clipped by 0 bases and J by 0 bases, with 9 bases between them.

This rearrangement joins TRBV29-1 to TRBJ1-1, with 8 bases aligning to TRBD1. Germline V lookup: CDR1 SQVTM, CDR2 ANQGSEA. The trim removed 6 bases at V and 4 bases at J, leaving 4 bases unmatched. This CDR3 contains 12 residues. Written as DNA, the CDR3 is TGCAGCGTGGACAGGGAGCCCACTGAAGCTTTCTTT. It yields the protein CSVDREPTEAFF.

This clone was detected a few times. The J gene is TRBJ2-1, the V gene TRBV4-2; D is undetermined. The CDR3 extends over 13 amino acids. Germline CDR1 and CDR2: LGHNA and YNFKEQ. The V gene lost 0 bases and the J gene lost 5 bases, with 5 bases spanning the gap. The CDR3 protein is CASSQESHNEQFF. The CDR3 DNA is TGTGCCAGCAGCCAAGAATCCCACAATGAGCAGTTCTTC.

The chain's CDR3 is CASSLFGQNTEAFF. Here the CDR3 DNA reads TGTGCCAGCAGTTTATTCGGACAGAACACTGAAGCTTTCTTT. This rearrangement joins TRBV28 to TRBJ1-1; TRBD1 is a possible D gene (5 bases). The germline gives CDR1 MDHEN, CDR2 SYDVKM. Trimming cost V 1 base and J 1 base, with 7 bases left between them. The CDR3 sequence is 14 residues long.

Worth noting for this clone: In the same sample, other DNA sequences code for this CDR3. The chain links TRBV7-9 to TRBJ2-3; D ambiguous. Trimming cost V 1 base and J 3 bases, with 2 bases left between them. Germline loops: CDR1 SEHNR, CDR2 FQNEAQ (reference sequence). The CDR3 extends over 12 amino acids. CDR3 in amino acids: CASSLGTDTQYF. Here the CDR3 DNA reads TGTGCCAGCAGCTTAGGGACAGATACGCAGTATTTT.

As to this clone: At one of its ends the junction is not consistent with the germline gene, which may arise from a read error. Other DNA sequences from this sample encode an identical CDR3 as well. The chain recombines TRBV27 with TRBJ1-5; D not resolved. From germline, CDR1 is MNHEY and CDR2 SMNVEV (reference sequence). CDR3 length: 15 amino acids. The CDR3 DNA is TGTGCTAGCAGCTGGAGCGGACGGGGCAATCAGCCCCAGCATTTT. It yields the protein CASSWSGRGNQPQHF.

The chain has TRBV13 and TRBJ1-3; no reliable D call. Germline V gives CDR1 PRHDT, CDR2 FYEKMQ (reference sequence). CDR3 size: 17 residues. V lost 5 bases, J lost 0 bases, and 17 bases lay in between. CDR3 sequence reads: CASSPTSREHSGNTIYF. CDR3 DNA: TGTGCCAGCAGCCCCACTTCCCGGGAACACTCTGGAAACACCATATATTTT.

This chain links TRBV7-8 with TRBJ2-1, with 11 bases identical to TRBD2. Germline CDR1 is SGHVS and CDR2 is FQNEAQ. The CDR3 contains 19 residues. V dropped 1 base and J dropped 2; count of bases not matched to a gene: 10. CDR3 in amino acids: CASSLVQPRLAGTYNEQFF. The CDR3 DNA sequence: TGTGCCAGCAGCTTAGTCCAGCCACGACTAGCGGGGACCTACAATGAGCAGTTCTTC.